Following are 18 T cell receptor beta chains from one sample sequenced in a study of early T cells in non-severe SARS-CoV-2 infection (dated by TCRdb to the early 2020s). Library construction relied on 5' RACE. Sequencing was carried out with a NextSeq 500. TCRdb reprocessed the public reads (quality trimming at Q25 with fastp, clone calling with MiXCR) and kept in-frame beta chains. Under each unique CDR3 protein, matching rows form one entry showing the most common genes and DNA. The sample table contains tens of thousands of distinct CDR3 sequences; only one count was recorded for roughly 9.1% of them. The biggest ten clones account for 7.6% of the sample. This specimen was whole blood, taken at baseline. The receptors originated from an adult who was a healthcare worker with PCR-confirmed SARS-CoV-2 infection or an uninfected control (not recorded which).

In this sample, this clonotype turned up many times. The V gene is TRBV19, the J gene TRBJ2-5, with a possible D match to TRBD2 (6 bases). Germline V gene lookup returns CDR1 LNHDA and CDR2 SQIVND (reference sequence). Deletions cut 3 bases from V and 2 bases from J, with 10 bases between. This CDR3 is 14 amino acids long. The CDR3 reads CASSMRREQETQYF. The CDR3 DNA reads as TGTGCCAGTAGTATGAGGAGGGAGCAAGAGACCCAGTACTTC.

This clonotype was seen a few times. The genes are TRBV19 and TRBJ1-6; maybe TRBD1 (6 bases). CDR3 length equals 16 residues. V lost 9 bases and J 3 bases, leaving 18 bases between the germline ends. Germline values: CDR1 LNHDA, CDR2 SQIVND (reference sequence). CDR3 loop: CASRQDGGVYNSPLHF. CDR3 DNA: TGTGCCAGCAGACAGGACGGCGGCGTCTATAATTCACCCCTCCACTTT.

This clonotype was observed many times. The chain couples TRBV9 to TRBJ1-6; the D is unclear. The V gene lost 0 bases and the J gene lost 7 bases, with 5 bases spanning the gap. The CDR3 has 13 residues. The germline gives CDR1 SGDLS, CDR2 YYNGEE. CDR3 in amino acids: CASSVGANSPLHF. The DNA for the CDR3 is TGTGCCAGCAGCGTAGGGGCAAATTCACCCCTCCACTTT.

This clonotype showed up many times. This sequence joins TRBV9 and TRBJ2-3, with no clear D. Germline V gene lookup returns CDR1 SGDLS and CDR2 YYNGEE. There are 17 residues in the CDR3. Trimming cost V 0 bases and J 2 bases, with 16 bases left between them. The CDR3 sequence is CASSVASTQAYTDTQYF. The DNA for the CDR3 is TGTGCCAGCAGCGTAGCTTCGACGCAAGCTTACACAGATACGCAGTATTTT.

Judged by abundance, this clonotype is medium-sized. J is TRBJ1-1 and V is TRBV9; D possibly corresponds to TRBD1 (6 bases). The CDR3 contains 18 residues. Trimming left V 4 bases short and J 0 bases short, with 22 bases between. Per the germline V gene, CDR1 is SGDLS and CDR2 is YYNGEE. CDR3 sequence: CASSPKAPGANMNTEAFF. The CDR3 DNA follows: TGTGCCAGCAGCCCAAAAGCCCCGGGGGCCAACATGAACACTGAAGCTTTCTTT.

V is TRBV5-1 and J is TRBJ1-1; D may be TRBD1 (5 bases). Germline V lookup: CDR1 SGHRS, CDR2 YFSETQ. V lost 4 bases and J 4 bases, leaving 11 bases between the germline ends. CDR3 length: 13 amino acids. The CDR3 protein is CASSRAGTTEAFF. The CDR3 region has the DNA TGCGCCAGCAGCCGGGCTGGGACCACTGAAGCTTTCTTT.

J is TRBJ1-6 and V is TRBV12-3 or TRBV12-4, with TRBD1 identical over 8 bases. J was trimmed by 8 bases and V by 6 bases; bases with no gene match: 3. This CDR3 is 13 amino acids long. The CDR3: CASRDRDYSPLHF. In DNA, the CDR3 is TGTGCCAGCAGGGACAGGGATTATTCACCCCTCCACTTT.

The chain carries TRBV30 and TRBJ1-1; no clear D gene. CDR1 and CDR2 from the germline V gene are GTSNPN and SVGIG (reference sequence). This CDR3 spans 13 amino acids. V was clipped by 2 bases and J by 3 bases, with 10 bases between them. CDR3 protein: CAWSHFGDTEAFF. DNA for the CDR3: TGTGCCTGGAGTCACTTTGGGGACACTGAAGCTTTCTTT.

DNA of the CDR3: TGCAGTGCTGGGTTTACCAAAAACATTCAGTACTTC. It translates to CSAGFTKNIQYF. The rearrangement links TRBV20-1 to TRBJ2-4; D gene ambiguous. CDR3 length equals 12 residues. Germline values: CDR1 DFQATT, CDR2 SNEGSKA (reference sequence). Trimming removed 5 bases from V and 2 bases from J, with 7 bases in between.

This chain links TRBV9 with TRBJ2-3, with a possible D match to TRBD2 (7 bases). V was trimmed by 4 bases and J by 10 bases, leaving 25 bases between them. The CDR3 covers 16 residues. Germline-derived CDR1 and CDR2 are SGDLS and YYNGEE. CDR3 protein: CASSLDSASGGGPQYF. CDR3 nucleotides: TGTGCCAGCAGCCTCGACTCGGCTAGCGGAGGGGGTCCGCAGTATTTT.

This rearrangement joins TRBV18 to TRBJ1-2; D perhaps matches TRBD1 (5 bases). The CDR3 totals 14 residues. V lost 3 bases and J lost 8, with 16 bases in between. Germline V gene data show CDR1 as KGHSH and CDR2 as LQKENI. In DNA, the CDR3 is TGTGCCAGCTCACCGCAAGGGGAAGGTCGCGGCTACACCTTC. The encoded protein is CASSPQGEGRGYTF.

This clonotype was detected many times. The chain uses TRBV6-2 or TRBV6-3 and TRBJ2-3; D may be TRBD2 (6 bases). CDR1 is MNHEY and CDR2 is SVGEGT in the germline V gene. This CDR3 contains 15 residues. Between the trimmed V and J ends, which lost 2 bases and 2 bases, there was a span of 11 bases. CDR3 in DNA: TGTGCCAGCAGTTACGGGACTCCGGCCACAGATACGCAGTATTTT. Translation: CASSYGTPATDTQYF.

In this sample, this clonotype turned up a few times. V is TRBV7-2 and J is TRBJ2-5, with 8 nucleotides matching TRBD1. Unmatched junction bases numbered 5, after V lost 3 bases and J lost 5 bases. This CDR3 is 14 amino acids long. Germline V CDR1 and CDR2: SGHTA, FQGNSA. The CDR3 here is CASSFAGGKETQYF. CDR3 sequence (DNA): TGTGCCAGCAGCTTCGCAGGGGGCAAGGAGACCCAGTACTTC.

This clonotype was counted between two and nine times. The rearrangement joins TRBV7-6 to TRBJ2-5; 7 bases align to TRBD2. Germline values: CDR1 SGHVS, CDR2 FNYEAQ. The CDR3 sequence is 14 residues long. With 5 bases clipped from V and 2 bases from J, the junction kept 5 bases outside the gene matches. CDR3 amino acids: CASSLPSGQETQYF. The CDR3 bases are TGTGCCAGCAGCCTCCCTAGCGGACAAGAGACCCAGTACTTC.

There are many counts of this clonotype. The rearrangement joins TRBV5-5 to TRBJ1-1, with D hard to call. CDR3 length: 13 residues. V shed 3 bases and J shed 0 bases, with 6 bases lying between them. Germline lookup yields CDR1 SGHKS and CDR2 YYEKEE (reference sequence). As DNA, the CDR3 is TGTGCCAGCAGCTCCGACCTGAACACTGAAGCTTTCTTT. This translates into CASSSDLNTEAFF.

This clonotype appeared a few times. The chain is built from TRBV20-1 and TRBJ2-1; TRBD1 agrees at 7 bases. Germline V gene lookup returns CDR1 DFQATT and CDR2 SNEGSKA (reference sequence). The CDR3 extends over 13 amino acids. With 7 bases clipped from V and 4 bases from J, the junction kept 7 bases outside the gene matches. The CDR3 is CSVGTAQYNEQFF. DNA for the CDR3: TGCAGTGTGGGGACAGCCCAATACAATGAGCAGTTCTTC.

This chain links TRBV20-1 with TRBJ2-3; D is unclear. Germline values: CDR1 DFQATT, CDR2 SNEGSKA (reference sequence). This CDR3 has 13 residues. Trimming pared 4 bases from V and 0 bases from J, leaving 8 bases between. For the CDR3, the DNA is TGCAGTGCTAAACCTACGAGCACAGATACGCAGTATTTT. It translates to CSAKPTSTDTQYF.

This clonotype was seen repeatedly, ten times or more. The rearrangement uses TRBV13 and TRBJ2-3; 12 nucleotides match TRBD2. V shed 6 bases, J shed 2 bases, and the junction held 6 bases outside the gene matches. Germline assignment: CDR1 PRHDT and CDR2 FYEKMQ (reference sequence). The CDR3 has 16 residues. CDR3 residues: CASSFGLAGSTDTQYF. CDR3 DNA: TGTGCCAGCAGTTTTGGACTAGCGGGGTCCACAGATACGCAGTATTTT.